This TCR beta chain appears in the sequencing data of a study of blood T cell repertoires in COVID-19. Sequenced by immunoSEQ multiplex PCR; TCRdb stores in-frame clones only, minus some. Of a few hundred thousand clones listed, more than 75% were seen once; the top ten hold approximately 1.2%. Germline V gene sequence: CDR1 LGHNA, CDR2 YSLEER. This CDR3 is 17 amino acids long. V dropped 0 bases and J dropped 2 bases, with 15 bases sitting between them. V is TRBV4-3 and J is TRBJ2-3; perhaps TRBD2 as D (6 bases). The clonotype was recovered from a woman between 18 and 29 years old who had recovered from COVID-19. Material for sequencing was PBMCs or T cells enriched from blood (not recorded which). The CDR3 is CASSQDFAGRLTDTQYF. In DNA form, the CDR3 reads TGCGCCAGCAGCCAAGATTTTGCGGGGCGCCTCACAGATACGCAGTATTTT.